One sample yielded the 14 T cell receptor beta chains listed below, sequenced in a study of metastatic and nonmetastatic thyroid tumors. TCRdb reprocessed the PCR reads using MiXCR. The sample holds about 31,000 clones, roughly 20% seen once. No patient had received any treatment before thyroid surgery. Sequencing was performed on blood. These receptors originate from a female donor with papillary thyroid cancer or a benign thyroid nodule (not recorded which). Some clones in this sample may be carry-over from other donors' samples.

This clone was detected many times. CDR3 bases: TGTGCCAGCCACGGCGGTGGCTACACCTTC. Translating gives CASHGGGYTF. The genes are TRBV6-2 or TRBV6-3 and TRBJ1-2, with D unresolved. CDR1 is MNHEY and CDR2 is SVGEGT in the germline V gene. Trimming stripped 8 bases from V and 7 bases from J, with 8 bases between. The CDR3 loop spans 10 amino acids.

This clone was detected ten times or more. This chain connects TRBV12-3 or TRBV12-4 to TRBJ1-1, with D perhaps TRBD1 (5 bases). The CDR3 has 15 amino acids. The germline V and J ends were trimmed by 6 bases and 1 base, with 15 bases remaining between them. The CDR3 region has the DNA TGTGCCAGCAGCTGGGGACTCCATCCGAACACTGAAGCTTTCTTT. It specifies CASSWGLHPNTEAFF.

This clone was found many times. The V gene is TRBV12-3 or TRBV12-4, the J gene TRBJ2-5; the D gene is possibly TRBD2 (6 bases). The CDR3 length is 13 residues. Trimming took 6 bases from V and 4 from J, leaving 12 bases between them. The CDR3 DNA sequence: TGTGCCAGCAGCTGGAGGGAGGCAGAGACCCAGTACTTC. Translation: CASSWREAETQYF.

This clone was seen many times. The V and J genes are TRBV6-2 or TRBV6-3 and TRBJ2-3, with D uncertain. Germline CDR1 MNHEY, CDR2 SVGEGT. This CDR3 has 16 residues. Trimming shortened V by 2 bases and J by 3 bases, and 15 bases separated the two germline ends. CDR3 sequence (DNA): TGTGCCAGCAGTTACAACGTGGTGGTCCGGACAGATACGCAGTATTTT. Residues: CASSYNVVVRTDTQYF.

This clone was observed at least ten times. A much larger clone lies a single base off, so this may be a read error. The rearrangement uses TRBV5-1 and TRBJ2-3, with D possibly TRBD1 on 5 matching bases. The end of the DNA fits TRBJ1-5 better, so the J call may be wrong. Germline V gene data show CDR1 as SGHRS and CDR2 as YFSETQ. CDR3 size: 14 residues. CDR3 protein: CASHAGTSEATQHF. CDR3 nucleotides: TGCGCCAGTCACGCCGGGACTAGCGAGGCTACGCAGCATTTT.

For the CDR3, the DNA is TGTGCCAGCAGTCCTCAGCGGGACTCCTACGAGCAGTACTTC. This sequence encodes CASSPQRDSYEQYF. This chain connects TRBV6-1 to TRBJ2-7; 7 nucleotides agree with TRBD2. The germline V gene encodes CDR1 MNHNS and CDR2 SASEGT. V lost 5 bases to trimming and J lost 0 bases; unmatched junction nucleotides: 4. This CDR3 has 14 residues.

This chain uses TRBV20-1 with TRBJ1-1; no definite D call. CDR3 length equals 10 residues. Germline CDR1 and CDR2: DFQATT and SNEGSKA (reference sequence). V lost 6 bases, J lost 6 bases, and 8 bases lay in between. CDR3 DNA sequence: TGCAGTGCCTCAAAGCCTGAAGCTTTCTTT. Translating gives CSASKPEAFF.

The table lists this clone with many counts. The chain joins TRBV11-2 to TRBJ2-2; a weak D match, TRBD1 (6 bases). Germline V gene sequence: CDR1 SGHAT, CDR2 FQNNGV. V lost 7 bases, J lost 4 bases, and 16 bases lay in between. This CDR3 has 15 amino acids. The CDR3 region is CASKRGSGATGELFF. CDR3 in DNA: TGTGCCAGCAAAAGAGGGTCAGGGGCCACCGGGGAGCTGTTTTTT.

This clone was seen a few times. The CDR3 ends on some other residue instead of the conserved phenylalanine or tryptophan, so this is likely a read error. The rearrangement uses TRBV6-6 and TRBJ2-7, with 9 bases fitting TRBD1. CDR1 MNHNY and CDR2 SVGAGI come from the germline V gene (reference sequence). This CDR3 has 14 amino acids. CDR3 DNA: TGTGTCAGCAGTTATAGGGACAGGGACAACGAGCAGTACCTC. Translated, it gives CVSSYRDRDNEQYL.

Only a few counts were recorded for this clone. CDR3 nucleotide sequence: TGTGCCAGCAGCTTGCAAGCAGATACGCAGTATTTT. The encoded protein is CASSLQADTQYF. The V call is TRBV7-2, the J call TRBJ2-3; D unresolved. In germline, CDR1 is SGHTA, CDR2 FQGNSA. The ends were cut back, 3 bases at V and 4 bases at J, with 5 bases in the middle. CDR3 length equals 12 residues.

This clone was observed many times. The chain is built from TRBV14 and TRBJ2-7; D gene ambiguous. Germline V gene data show CDR1 as SGHDN and CDR2 as FVKESK. V gave up 4 bases and J gave up 2 bases, with 6 bases separating them. The length of the CDR3 is 12 residues. CDR3 nucleotides: TGTGCCAGCAGCCGCAATACCTACGAGCAGTACTTC. Protein product: CASSRNTYEQYF.

Many counts were recorded for this clone. The chain is built from TRBV7-2 and TRBJ1-3; D unclear. V was clipped by 4 bases and J by 0 bases, with 10 bases between them. Germline V gene lookup returns CDR1 SGHTA and CDR2 FQGNSA. The CDR3 runs 15 residues. CDR3 coding DNA: TGTGCCAGCAGCTATGACATGGGCTCTGGAAACACCATATATTTT. Encoded protein: CASSYDMGSGNTIYF.

By sample share, this clone is medium-sized. The gene calls are TRBV27 and TRBJ2-1; 7 bases are shared with TRBD1. The germline V gene encodes CDR1 MNHEY and CDR2 SMNVEV (reference sequence). The V and J ends lost 0 bases and 6 bases, in that order; junction bases with no gene match: 5. The CDR3 sequence is 15 residues long. CDR3: CASSLSRGLLNEQFF. CDR3 bases: TGTGCCAGCAGTTTATCGAGGGGGCTACTCAATGAGCAGTTCTTC.

In its sample, this clone is medium-sized. The J gene is TRBJ1-6, the V gene TRBV19; 7 nucleotides line up with TRBD1. Germline-derived CDR1 and CDR2 are LNHDA and SQIVND (reference sequence). Unmatched junction bases numbered 10, after V lost 7 bases and J lost 7 bases. The CDR3 sequence is 15 residues long. The CDR3: CASNALDRENSPLHF. Written as DNA, the CDR3 is TGTGCCAGTAATGCACTAGACAGGGAGAATTCACCCCTCCACTTT.